This TCR beta chain was sequenced for a study of blood T cell repertoires in COVID-19. Repertoires were generated with immunoSEQ multiplex PCR, while TCRdb's copy carries only in-frame clones and drops some. The sample shows 100,000 to 150,000 clones, roughly 82% of them seen only once. V was pared by 2 bases and J by 4 bases, with 3 bases of the junction left unmatched. The CDR3 is 16 residues long. Germline V gene sequence: CDR1 LNHNV, CDR2 YYDKDF (reference sequence). The TCR was taken from a human donor in a cohort sampled during active COVID-19. The source material was peripheral blood. The chain carries TRBV15 and TRBJ2-3, with 13 bases aligning to TRBD2. In DNA, the CDR3 is TGTGCCACCAGCAGAAAACTAGCGGGAGGGTCAGATACGCAGTATTTT. Translating gives CATSRKLAGGSDTQYF.